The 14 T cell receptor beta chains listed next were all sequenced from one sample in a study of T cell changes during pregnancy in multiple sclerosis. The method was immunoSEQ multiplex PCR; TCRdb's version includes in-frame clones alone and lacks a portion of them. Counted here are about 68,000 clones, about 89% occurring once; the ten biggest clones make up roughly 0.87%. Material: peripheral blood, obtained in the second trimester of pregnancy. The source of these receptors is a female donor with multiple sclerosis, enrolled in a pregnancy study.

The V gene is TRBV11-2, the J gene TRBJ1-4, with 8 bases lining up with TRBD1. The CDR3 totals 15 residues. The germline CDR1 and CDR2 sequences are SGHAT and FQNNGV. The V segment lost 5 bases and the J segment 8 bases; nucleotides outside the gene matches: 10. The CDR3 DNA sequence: TGTGCCAGCAGCCGCCTGGACAGGGCTGGGGAAAAACTGTTTTTT. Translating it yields CASSRLDRAGEKLFF.

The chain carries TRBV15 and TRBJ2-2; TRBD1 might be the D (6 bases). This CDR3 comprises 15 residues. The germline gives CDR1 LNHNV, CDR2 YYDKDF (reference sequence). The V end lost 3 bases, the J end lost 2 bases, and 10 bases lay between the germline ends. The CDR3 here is CATSRKTGNTGELFF. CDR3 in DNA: TGTGCCACCAGCAGGAAGACAGGAAACACCGGGGAGCTGTTTTTT.

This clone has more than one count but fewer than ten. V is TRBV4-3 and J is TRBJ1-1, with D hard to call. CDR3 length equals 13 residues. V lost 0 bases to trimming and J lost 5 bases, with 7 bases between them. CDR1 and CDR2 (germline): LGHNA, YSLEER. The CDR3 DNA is TGCGCCAGCAGCCAAGATTCGAGGACTGAAGCTTTCTTT. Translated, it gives CASSQDSRTEAFF.

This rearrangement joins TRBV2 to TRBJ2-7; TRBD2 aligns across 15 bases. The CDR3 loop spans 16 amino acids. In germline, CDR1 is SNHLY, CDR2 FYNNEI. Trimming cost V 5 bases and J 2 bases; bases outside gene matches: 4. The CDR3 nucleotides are TGTGCCAGCAGTCCGGGACTAGCGGGGGGCGCCTACGAGCAGTACTTC. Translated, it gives CASSPGLAGGAYEQYF. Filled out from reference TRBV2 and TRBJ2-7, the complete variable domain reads EPEVTQTPSHQVTQMGQEVILRCVPISNHLYFYWYRQILGQKVEFLVSFYNNEISEKSEIFDDQFSVERPDGSNFTLKIRSTKLEDSAMYFCASSPGLAGGAYEQYFGPGTRLTVT.

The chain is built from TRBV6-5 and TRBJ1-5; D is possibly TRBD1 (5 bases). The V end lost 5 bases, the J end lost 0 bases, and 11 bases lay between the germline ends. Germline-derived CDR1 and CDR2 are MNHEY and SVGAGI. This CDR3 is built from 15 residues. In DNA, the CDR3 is TGTGCCAGCAGTCGGCAGGGACTTAGCAATCAGCCCCAGCATTTT. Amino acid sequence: CASSRQGLSNQPQHF.

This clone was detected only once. The CDR3 sequence is CASSQDGSSSSDTQYF. In DNA form, the CDR3 reads TGCGCCAGCAGCCAAGATGGCAGTAGTAGCTCAGATACGCAGTATTTT. This chain joins TRBV4-3 and TRBJ2-3; no clear D gene. The germline gives CDR1 LGHNA, CDR2 YSLEER. This CDR3 comprises 16 residues. The V end was cut by 0 bases, the J end by 4 bases, with 14 bases between.

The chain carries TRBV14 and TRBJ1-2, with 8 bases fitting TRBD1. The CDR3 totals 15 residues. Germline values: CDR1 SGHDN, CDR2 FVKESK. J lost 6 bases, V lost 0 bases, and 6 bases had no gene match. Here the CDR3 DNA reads TGTGCCAGCAGCCAAGACCGGGACAGGATAGATGGCTACACCTTC. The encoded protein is CASSQDRDRIDGYTF.

CDR3 DNA: TGCGCCAGCAGCCAAGTTCGTTCTGGAAACACCATATATTTT. Residues: CASSQVRSGNTIYF. The V gene is TRBV4-1, the J gene TRBJ1-3; D is uncertain. In germline, CDR1 is MGHRA, CDR2 YSYEKL. The CDR3 has 14 residues. V gave up 1 base and J gave up 1 base, with 5 bases separating them.

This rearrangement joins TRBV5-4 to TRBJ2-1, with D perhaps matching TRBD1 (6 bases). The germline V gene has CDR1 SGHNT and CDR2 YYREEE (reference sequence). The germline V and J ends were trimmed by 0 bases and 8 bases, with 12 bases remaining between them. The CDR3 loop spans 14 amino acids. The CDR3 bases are TGTGCCAGCAGCTTGGGGTATGGGGGCGATGAGCAGTTCTTC. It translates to CASSLGYGGDEQFF.

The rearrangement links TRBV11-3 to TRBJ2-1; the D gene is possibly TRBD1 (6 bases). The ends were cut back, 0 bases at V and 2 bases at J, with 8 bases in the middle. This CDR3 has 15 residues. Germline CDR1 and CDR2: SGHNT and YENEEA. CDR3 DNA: TGTGCCAGCAGCTTAGAGGGGGACACCTACAATGAGCAGTTCTTC. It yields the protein CASSLEGDTYNEQFF. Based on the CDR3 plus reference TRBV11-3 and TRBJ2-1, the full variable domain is EAGVVQSPRYKIIEKKQPVAFWCNPISGHNTLYWYLQNLGQGPELLIRYENEEAVDDSQLPKDRFSAERLKGVDSTLKIQPAELGDSAVYLCASSLEGDTYNEQFFGPGTRLTVL.

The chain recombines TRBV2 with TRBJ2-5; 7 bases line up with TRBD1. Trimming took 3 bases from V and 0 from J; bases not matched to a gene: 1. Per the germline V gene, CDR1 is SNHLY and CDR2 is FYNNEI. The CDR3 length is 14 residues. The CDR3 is CASSEGQYQETQYF. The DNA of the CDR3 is TGTGCCAGCAGTGAGGGACAGTACCAAGAGACCCAGTACTTC.

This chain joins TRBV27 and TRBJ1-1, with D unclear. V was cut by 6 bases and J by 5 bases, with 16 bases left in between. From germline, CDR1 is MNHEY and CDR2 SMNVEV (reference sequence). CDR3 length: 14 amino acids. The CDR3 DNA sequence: TGTGCCAGCAGCTCGACCGGGTTACGGACTGAAGCTTTCTTT. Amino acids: CASSSTGLRTEAFF.

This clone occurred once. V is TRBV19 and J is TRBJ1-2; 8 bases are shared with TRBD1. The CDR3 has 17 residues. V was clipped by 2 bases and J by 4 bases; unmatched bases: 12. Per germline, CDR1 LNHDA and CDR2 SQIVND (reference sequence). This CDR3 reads CASSISAGAGGSYGYTF. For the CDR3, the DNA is TGTGCCAGTAGTATATCGGCTGGGGCAGGGGGCTCCTATGGCTACACCTTC.

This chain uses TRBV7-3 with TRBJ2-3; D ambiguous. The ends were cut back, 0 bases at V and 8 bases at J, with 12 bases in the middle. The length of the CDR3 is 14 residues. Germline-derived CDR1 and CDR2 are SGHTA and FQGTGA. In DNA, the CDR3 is TGTGCCAGCAGCTTAACGTTAACCCCCGGTACGCAGTATTTT. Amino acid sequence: CASSLTLTPGTQYF.